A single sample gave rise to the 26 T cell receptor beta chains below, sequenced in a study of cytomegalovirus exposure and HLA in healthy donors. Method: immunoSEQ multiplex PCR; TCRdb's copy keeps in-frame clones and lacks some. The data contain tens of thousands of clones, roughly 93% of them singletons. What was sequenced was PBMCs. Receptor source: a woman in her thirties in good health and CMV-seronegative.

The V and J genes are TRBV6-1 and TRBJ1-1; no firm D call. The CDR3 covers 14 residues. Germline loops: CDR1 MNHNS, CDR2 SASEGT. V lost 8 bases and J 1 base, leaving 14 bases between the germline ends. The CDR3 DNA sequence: TGTGCCAGCGGCTTTATGGCGGGGAACACTGAAGCTTTCTTT. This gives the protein CASGFMAGNTEAFF.

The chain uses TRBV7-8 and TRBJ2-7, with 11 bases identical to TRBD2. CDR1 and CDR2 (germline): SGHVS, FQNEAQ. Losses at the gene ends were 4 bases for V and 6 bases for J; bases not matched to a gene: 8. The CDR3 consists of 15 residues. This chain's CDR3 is CASSYGLAGEGEQYF. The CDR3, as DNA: TGTGCCAGCAGCTACGGACTAGCGGGTGAGGGCGAGCAGTACTTC. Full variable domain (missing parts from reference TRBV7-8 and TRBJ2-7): GAGVSQSPRYKVAKRGQDVALRCDPISGHVSLFWYQQALGQGPEFLTYFQNEAQLDKSGLPSDRFFAERPEGSVSTLKIQRTQQEDSAVYLCASSYGLAGEGEQYFGPGTRLTVT.

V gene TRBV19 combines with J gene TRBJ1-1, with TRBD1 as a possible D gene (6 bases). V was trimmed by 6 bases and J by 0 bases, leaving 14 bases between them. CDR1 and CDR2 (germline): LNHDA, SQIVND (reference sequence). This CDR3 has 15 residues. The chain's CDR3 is CASSAGASMNTEAFF. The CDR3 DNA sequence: TGTGCCAGTAGCGCAGGGGCTAGTATGAACACTGAAGCTTTCTTT.

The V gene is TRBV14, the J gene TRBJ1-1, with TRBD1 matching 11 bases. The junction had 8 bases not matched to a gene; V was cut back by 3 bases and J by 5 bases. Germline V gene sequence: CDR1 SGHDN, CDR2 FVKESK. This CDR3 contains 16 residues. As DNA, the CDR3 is TGTGCCAGCAGCCAGTGGACAGGGGGCTTTATGACTGAAGCTTTCTTT. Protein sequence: CASSQWTGGFMTEAFF.

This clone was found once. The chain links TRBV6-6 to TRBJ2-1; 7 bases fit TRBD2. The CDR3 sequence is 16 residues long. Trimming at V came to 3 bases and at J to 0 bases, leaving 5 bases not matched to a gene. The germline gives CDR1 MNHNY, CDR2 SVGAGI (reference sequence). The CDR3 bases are TGTGCCAGCAGTTATCAGGCGGGGGTCTCCTACAATGAGCAGTTCTTC. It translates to CASSYQAGVSYNEQFF.

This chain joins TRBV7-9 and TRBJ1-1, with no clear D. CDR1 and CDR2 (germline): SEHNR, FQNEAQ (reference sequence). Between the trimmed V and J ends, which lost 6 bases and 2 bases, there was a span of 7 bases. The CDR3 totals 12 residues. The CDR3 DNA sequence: TGTGCCAGCAGTCAGGTCAACACTGAAGCTTTCTTT. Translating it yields CASSQVNTEAFF.

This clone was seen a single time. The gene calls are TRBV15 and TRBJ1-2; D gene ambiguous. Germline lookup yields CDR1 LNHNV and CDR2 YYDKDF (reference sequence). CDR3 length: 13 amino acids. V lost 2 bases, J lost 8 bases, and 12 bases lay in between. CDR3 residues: CATSRSDSGGYTF. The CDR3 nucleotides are TGTGCCACCAGCAGATCAGACTCGGGGGGCTACACCTTC.

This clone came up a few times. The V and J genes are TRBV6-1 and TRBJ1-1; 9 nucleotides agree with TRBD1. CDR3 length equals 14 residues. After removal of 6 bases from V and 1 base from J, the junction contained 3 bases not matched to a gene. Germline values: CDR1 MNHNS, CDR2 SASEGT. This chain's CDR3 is CASRDRGKNTEAFF. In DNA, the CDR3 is TGTGCCAGCAGGGACAGGGGAAAGAACACTGAAGCTTTCTTT.

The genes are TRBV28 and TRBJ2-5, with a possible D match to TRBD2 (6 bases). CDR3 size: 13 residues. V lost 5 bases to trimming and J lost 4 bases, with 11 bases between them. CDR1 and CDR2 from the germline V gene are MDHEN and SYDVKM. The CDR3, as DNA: TGTGCCAGCAGTGGAGGGCGGGGAGAGACCCAGTACTTC. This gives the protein CASSGGRGETQYF. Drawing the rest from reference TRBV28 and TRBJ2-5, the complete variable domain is DVKVTQSSRYLVKRTGEKVFLECVQDMDHENMFWYRQDPGLGLRLIYFSYDVKMKEKGDIPEGYSVSREKKERFSLILESASTNQTSMYLCASSGGRGETQYFGPGTRLLVL.

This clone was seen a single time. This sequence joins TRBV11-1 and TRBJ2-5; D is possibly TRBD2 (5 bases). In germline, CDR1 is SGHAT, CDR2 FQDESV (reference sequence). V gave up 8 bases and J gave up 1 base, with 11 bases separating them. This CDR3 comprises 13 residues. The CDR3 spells CASSPSGQETQYF. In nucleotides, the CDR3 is TGTGCCAGCTCACCGAGCGGCCAAGAGACCCAGTACTTC.

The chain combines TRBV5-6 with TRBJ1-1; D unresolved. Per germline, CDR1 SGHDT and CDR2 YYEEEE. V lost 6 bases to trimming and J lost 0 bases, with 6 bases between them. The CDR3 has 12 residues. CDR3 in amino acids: CASKDLNTEAFF. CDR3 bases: TGTGCCAGCAAAGACTTGAACACTGAAGCTTTCTTT.

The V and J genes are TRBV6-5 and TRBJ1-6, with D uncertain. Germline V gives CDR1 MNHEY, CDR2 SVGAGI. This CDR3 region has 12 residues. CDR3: CAAGGLGSPLHF. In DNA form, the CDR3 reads TGTGCTGCCGGAGGGTTGGGTTCACCCCTCCACTTT.

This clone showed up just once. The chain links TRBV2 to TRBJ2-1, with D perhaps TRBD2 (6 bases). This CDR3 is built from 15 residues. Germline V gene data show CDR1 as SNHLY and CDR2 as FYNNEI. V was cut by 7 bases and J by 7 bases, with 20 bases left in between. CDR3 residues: CASTLEVGTANEQFF. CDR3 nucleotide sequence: TGTGCCAGCACCCTGGAGGTGGGGACTGCAAATGAGCAGTTCTTC.

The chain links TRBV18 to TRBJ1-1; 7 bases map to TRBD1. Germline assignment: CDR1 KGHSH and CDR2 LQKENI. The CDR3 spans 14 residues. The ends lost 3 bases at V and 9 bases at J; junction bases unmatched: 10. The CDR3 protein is CASSPMTRGQQAFF. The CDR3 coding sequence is TGTGCCAGCTCACCGATGACACGGGGACAGCAAGCTTTCTTT.

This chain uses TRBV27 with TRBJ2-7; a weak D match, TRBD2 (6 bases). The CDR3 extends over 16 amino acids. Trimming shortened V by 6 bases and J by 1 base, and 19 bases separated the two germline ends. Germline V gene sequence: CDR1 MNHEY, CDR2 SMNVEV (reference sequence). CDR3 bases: TGTGCCAGCAGACCAGGAGGGGCGGGGAAGTCCTACGAGCAGTACTTC. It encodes CASRPGGAGKSYEQYF.

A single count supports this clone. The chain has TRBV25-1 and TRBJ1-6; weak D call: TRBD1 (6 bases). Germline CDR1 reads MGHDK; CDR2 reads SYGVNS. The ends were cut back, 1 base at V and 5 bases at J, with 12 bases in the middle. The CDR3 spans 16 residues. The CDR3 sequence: CASSEWGGLDNSPLHF. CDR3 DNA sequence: TGTGCCAGCAGTGAATGGGGGGGGCTGGATAATTCACCCCTCCACTTT.

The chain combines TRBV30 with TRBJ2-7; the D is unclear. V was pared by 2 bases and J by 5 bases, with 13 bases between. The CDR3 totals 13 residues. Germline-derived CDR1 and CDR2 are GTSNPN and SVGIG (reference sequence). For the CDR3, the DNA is TGTGCCTGGAGTTCGGCAGGCCGCAACGAGCAGTACTTC. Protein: CAWSSAGRNEQYF.

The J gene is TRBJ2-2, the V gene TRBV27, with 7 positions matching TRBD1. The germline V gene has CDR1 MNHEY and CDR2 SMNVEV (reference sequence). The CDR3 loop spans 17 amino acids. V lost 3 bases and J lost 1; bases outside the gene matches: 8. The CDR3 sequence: CASSFRTGWRNTGELFF. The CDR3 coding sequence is TGTGCCAGCAGTTTCCGGACAGGTTGGCGGAACACCGGGGAGCTGTTTTTT.

CDR3 sequence reads: CASRGEGRREETQYF. CDR3 DNA: TGCGCCAGCAGAGGTGAAGGGAGGAGAGAGGAGACCCAGTACTTC. J is TRBJ2-5 and V is TRBV5-1, with a possible D match to TRBD2 (6 bases). The CDR3 has 15 amino acids. V lost 5 bases to trimming and J lost 5 bases, with 19 bases between them. The V gene's germline CDR1 is SGHRS and CDR2 YFSETQ.

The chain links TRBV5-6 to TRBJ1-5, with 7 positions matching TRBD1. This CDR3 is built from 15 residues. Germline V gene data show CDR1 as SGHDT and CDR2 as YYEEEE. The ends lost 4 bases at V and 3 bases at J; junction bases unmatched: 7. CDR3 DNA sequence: TGTGCCAGCAGCCGGACGACAGGGAACAATCAGCCCCAGCATTTT. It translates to CASSRTTGNNQPQHF.

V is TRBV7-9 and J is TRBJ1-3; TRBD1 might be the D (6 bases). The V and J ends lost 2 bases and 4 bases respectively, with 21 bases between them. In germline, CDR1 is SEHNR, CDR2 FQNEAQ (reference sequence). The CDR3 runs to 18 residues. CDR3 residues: CASSLQFRDNERGNTIYF. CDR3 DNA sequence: TGTGCCAGCAGCTTACAGTTTAGGGACAACGAACGAGGAAACACCATATATTTT.

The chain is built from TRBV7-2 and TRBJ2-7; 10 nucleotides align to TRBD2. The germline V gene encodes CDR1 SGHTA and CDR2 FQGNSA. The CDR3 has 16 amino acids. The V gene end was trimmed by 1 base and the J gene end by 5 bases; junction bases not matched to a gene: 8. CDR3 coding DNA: TGTGCCAGCAGCTTAGTTGGGCTAGCGGGAGCCCACGAGCAGTACTTC. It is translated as CASSLVGLAGAHEQYF.

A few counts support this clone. The CDR3 spells CASSQDTGTEAFF. CDR3 DNA sequence: TGCGCCAGCAGCCAAGATACAGGCACTGAAGCTTTCTTT. The V call is TRBV4-3, the J call TRBJ1-1; possible D gene TRBD1, 5 bases. The CDR3 loop spans 13 amino acids. Germline loops: CDR1 LGHNA, CDR2 YSLEER. The V gene lost 0 bases and the J gene lost 4 bases, with 6 bases spanning the gap.

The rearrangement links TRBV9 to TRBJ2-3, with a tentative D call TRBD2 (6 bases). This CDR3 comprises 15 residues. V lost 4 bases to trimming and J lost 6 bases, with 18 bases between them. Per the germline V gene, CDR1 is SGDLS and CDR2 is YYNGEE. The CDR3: CASSPGDWSVDTQYF. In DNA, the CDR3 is TGTGCCAGCAGCCCCGGGGACTGGTCCGTGGATACGCAGTATTTT.

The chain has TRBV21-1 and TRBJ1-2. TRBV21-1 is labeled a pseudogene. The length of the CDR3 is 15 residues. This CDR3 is CASSSPDPGDYGYTF. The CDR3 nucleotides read TGTGCCAGCAGCTCCCCCGACCCGGGAGACTATGGCTACACCTTC.

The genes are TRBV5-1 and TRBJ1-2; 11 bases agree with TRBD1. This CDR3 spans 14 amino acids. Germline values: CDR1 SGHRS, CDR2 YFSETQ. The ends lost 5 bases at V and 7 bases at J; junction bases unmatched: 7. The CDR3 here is CASRLPGQGGGYTF. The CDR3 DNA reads TGCGCCAGCAGATTACCGGGACAGGGGGGTGGCTACACCTTC.